This T cell receptor (beta chain) was obtained from a study of T cells in Graves' hyperthyroidism and ophthalmopathy. The length of the CDR3 is 9 residues. Germline values: CDR1 DFQATT, CDR2 SNEGSKA (reference sequence). Researchers amplified the TCR beta CDR3 regions from RNA transcripts. When the TCR CDR3 underwent first-round RT-PCR, the HTBI primer set was used. TCRdb re-called the multiplex PCR reads through MiXCR, storing one row per CDR3 protein. The sample has over 150,000 distinct CDR3 sequences, around 17% seen once. The sample holds many counts of this clonotype. This sequence originates from a woman between 50 and 59 years old with Graves' hyperthyroidism. Specimen: blood. The chain combines TRBV20-1 with TRBJ2-1; D not resolved. Written as DNA, the CDR3 is TGCACAACCACCAATGAGCAGTTCTTC. This translates into CTTTNEQFF.